These 25 T cell receptor beta chains were sequenced from one sample in a study of human T cells and chemical hapten exposure. As for time point: pre-sensitization, week 0. Treatment indicated: therapeutic diphenylcyclopropenone sensitization with weekly scalp DPC. TCRdb analysed the RACE reads with MiXCR anew, one entry per CDR3 protein. The profile shows 250,000 to 300,000 distinct CDR3 sequences, almost 8% of them singletons. The starting material was whole blood, obtained in connection with sensitization to the hapten diphenylcyclopropenone (DPC). These TCRs come from a man in his late teens or twenties with alopecia areata. Some clones in this sample may be carry-over from other donors' samples.

This rearrangement joins TRBV7-2 to TRBJ2-5; possible D gene TRBD2, 6 bases. The CDR3 has 14 residues. CDR1 is SGHTA, CDR2 FQGNSA, per germline. Deletions cut 1 base from V and 7 bases from J, with 13 bases between. The CDR3 DNA reads as TGTGCCAGCAGCTTAGGGACTACCGGGGCGACCCAGTACTTC. This gives the protein CASSLGTTGATQYF.

This clonotype was detected a few times. The genes are TRBV3-1 and TRBJ2-3, with 9 positions matching TRBD1. Germline CDR1 LGHDT, CDR2 YNNKEL (reference sequence). This CDR3 has 15 amino acids. J was trimmed by 4 bases and V by 2 bases; bases with no gene match: 4. The CDR3 reads CASSQLDRGADTQYF. The DNA of the CDR3 is TGTGCCAGCAGCCAATTGGACAGGGGAGCAGATACGCAGTATTTT.

The V gene is TRBV3-1, the J gene TRBJ2-7, with a weak D call TRBD1 (6 bases). The CDR3 extends over 17 amino acids. The V gene's germline CDR1 is LGHDT and CDR2 YNNKEL (reference sequence). V lost 3 bases and J 2 bases, leaving 20 bases between the germline ends. The CDR3 region has the DNA TGTGCCAGCAGCCATCCCTCTTTGGGGGCGCGTCCCTACGAGCAGTACGTC. It specifies CASSHPSLGARPYEQYV.

The chain has TRBV7-9 and TRBJ2-4; D unresolved. CDR3 length: 16 residues. Germline-derived CDR1 and CDR2 are SEHNR and FQNEAQ (reference sequence). The V and J ends lost 2 bases and 0 bases respectively, with 11 bases between them. Here the CDR3 reads CASSLKPAVAKNIQYF. CDR3 in DNA: TGTGCCAGCAGCTTAAAGCCGGCGGTAGCCAAAAACATTCAGTACTTC.

The chain couples TRBV27 to TRBJ1-5; D gene unclear. The CDR3 length is 13 residues. With 4 bases removed from V and 5 bases from J, the gap between germline ends came to 9 bases. Germline lookup yields CDR1 MNHEY and CDR2 SMNVEV (reference sequence). DNA of the CDR3: TGTGCCAGCAGTTCAAGGACCTATCAGCCCCAGCATTTT. This encodes CASSSRTYQPQHF.

The chain is built from TRBV5-1 and TRBJ1-5, with D uncertain. The V end was cut by 0 bases, the J end by 7 bases, with 8 bases between. The CDR3 sequence is 13 residues long. Germline assignment: CDR1 SGHRS and CDR2 YFSETQ. CDR3 residues: CASSLEPEQPQHF. The DNA of the CDR3 is TGCGCCAGCAGCTTGGAGCCTGAACAGCCCCAGCATTTT. The whole variable domain, remainder taken from reference TRBV5-1 and TRBJ1-5, is KAGVTQTPRYLIKTRGQQVTLSCSPISGHRSVSWYQQTPGQGLQFLFEYFSETQRNKGNFPGRFSGRQFSNSRSEMNVSTLELGDSALYLCASSLEPEQPQHFGDGTRLSIL.

The V and J genes are TRBV28 and TRBJ1-5; TRBD1 agrees at 8 bases. The germline CDR1 and CDR2 sequences are MDHEN and SYDVKM. This CDR3 comprises 15 residues. V shed 6 bases and J 2 bases; nucleotides not matched to a gene: 6. The CDR3 sequence: CASRLPGQGNQPQHF. CDR3 sequence (DNA): TGTGCCAGCAGGCTCCCGGGACAGGGCAATCAGCCCCAGCATTTT.

This clonotype was recorded many times. The chain is built from TRBV28 and TRBJ1-5, with a weak D call TRBD1 (5 bases). Germline assignment: CDR1 MDHEN and CDR2 SYDVKM. Trimming pared 4 bases from V and 0 bases from J, leaving 13 bases between. The CDR3 length is 16 residues. The CDR3 region has the DNA TGTGCCAGCAGTTCTTACCGGGGGAATAGCAATCAGCCCCAGCATTTT. This gives the protein CASSSYRGNSNQPQHF.

This clonotype appeared a few times. The rearrangement joins TRBV5-1 to TRBJ2-2, with a possible D match to TRBD1 (5 bases). The V end was cut by 0 bases, the J end by 4 bases, with 7 bases between. The germline gives CDR1 SGHRS, CDR2 YFSETQ. The CDR3 has 14 amino acids. CDR3 nucleotides: TGCGCCAGCAGCTTGGGACAGTTCACCGGGGAGCTGTTTTTT. Amino acids: CASSLGQFTGELFF.

In this sample, this clonotype turned up a few times. The CDR3 spells CASSLELGGGEQYF. The CDR3 nucleotides are TGCGCCAGCAGCTTGGAGTTGGGAGGTGGCGAGCAGTACTTC. The chain recombines TRBV5-1 with TRBJ2-7; maybe TRBD2 (6 bases). This CDR3 has 14 residues. Germline CDR1 SGHRS, CDR2 YFSETQ. V lost 0 bases to trimming and J lost 6 bases, with 13 bases between them.

The chain employs TRBV6-6 and TRBJ2-7; TRBD2 is a possible D gene (6 bases). Per germline, CDR1 MNHNY and CDR2 SVGAGI (reference sequence). V was shortened by 6 bases and J by 2 bases, with 17 bases between the two germline ends. The length of the CDR3 is 15 residues. The DNA of the CDR3 is TGTGCCAGCAGCAGGGACTCACATTTGCCCTACGAGCAGTACTTC. Amino acids: CASSRDSHLPYEQYF.

This clonotype was recorded a few times. The chain carries TRBV11-2 and TRBJ2-7, with no clear D. Trimming left V 6 bases short and J 7 bases short, with 19 bases between. This CDR3 spans 14 amino acids. CDR1 is SGHAT and CDR2 is FQNNGV in the germline V gene. This chain's CDR3 is CASRTVKGMGEQYV. The CDR3 nucleotides are TGTGCCAGCAGAACTGTAAAAGGGATGGGGGAGCAGTACGTC.

The CDR3 bases are TGCGCCAGCTCGACCGAGCCGGGTGTGAATTCACCCCTCCACTTT. Protein: CASSTEPGVNSPLHF. The chain is built from TRBV5-1 and TRBJ1-6; D not resolved. The germline CDR1 and CDR2 sequences are SGHRS and YFSETQ. The V and J ends lost 7 bases and 7 bases respectively, with 18 bases between them. CDR3 length equals 15 residues. Supplemented by reference TRBV5-1 and TRBJ1-6, the full variable domain reads KAGVTQTPRYLIKTRGQQVTLSCSPISGHRSVSWYQQTPGQGLQFLFEYFSETQRNKGNFPGRFSGRQFSNSRSEMNVSTLELGDSALYLCASSTEPGVNSPLHFGNGTRLTVT.

This clonotype was detected only a few times. The chain joins TRBV6-6 to TRBJ2-3; TRBD1 agrees at 7 bases. Germline trimming cut 0 bases from V and 0 bases from J; bases unmatched to any gene: 12. Germline-derived CDR1 and CDR2 are MNHNY and SVGAGI (reference sequence). There are 19 residues in the CDR3. DNA for the CDR3: TGTGCCAGCAGTTACTCCTTCCGGCGTGGACAGGAAAGCACAGATACGCAGTATTTT. It specifies CASSYSFRRGQESTDTQYF.

In this sample, this clonotype turned up many times. The chain is built from TRBV15 and TRBJ1-6; D not resolved. Germline loops: CDR1 LNHNV, CDR2 YYDKDF (reference sequence). Deletions cut 3 bases from V and 8 bases from J, with 8 bases between. This CDR3 is 13 amino acids long. In nucleotides, the CDR3 is TGTGCCACCAGCAGCGAACAGCATTCACCCCTCCACTTT. This sequence encodes CATSSEQHSPLHF.

The CDR3 nucleotides are TGCGCCAGCAGCTTGATCGCTGGGGAAGAGACCCAGTACTTC. Residues: CASSLIAGEETQYF. The chain employs TRBV5-1 and TRBJ2-5, with no clear D. Germline lookup yields CDR1 SGHRS and CDR2 YFSETQ. With 1 base removed from V and 3 bases from J, the gap between germline ends came to 10 bases. The CDR3 sequence is 14 residues long.

This clonotype was observed a few times. CDR3 region: CASSLEAMNTEAFF. In DNA form, the CDR3 reads TGCGCCAGCAGCTTGGAGGCCATGAACACTGAAGCTTTCTTT. V usage is TRBV5-1 and J usage is TRBJ1-1; D unclear. Per the germline V gene, CDR1 is SGHRS and CDR2 is YFSETQ. This CDR3 comprises 14 residues. Trimming pared 0 bases from V and 0 bases from J, leaving 6 bases between.

V gene TRBV3-1 combines with J gene TRBJ1-2, with D perhaps matching TRBD1 (6 bases). This CDR3 comprises 12 residues. With 4 bases removed from V and 9 bases from J, the gap between germline ends came to 12 bases. Germline lookup yields CDR1 LGHDT and CDR2 YNNKEL (reference sequence). CDR3 region: CASSPSDSSYTF. CDR3 sequence (DNA): TGTGCCAGCAGCCCATCGGACAGTAGCTACACCTTC.

There are a few counts of this clonotype. The rearrangement joins TRBV28 to TRBJ2-5, with D possibly being TRBD2 (7 bases). The CDR3 runs 16 residues. Trimming removed 3 bases at V and 7 bases at J, with 21 bases between. Germline V CDR1 and CDR2: MDHEN, SYDVKM. CDR3 loop: CASSLGGGLGFATQYF. The CDR3 DNA reads TGTGCCAGCAGTTTGGGGGGCGGACTAGGGTTTGCGACCCAGTACTTC.

This clonotype was detected ten times or more. This chain links TRBV4-1 with TRBJ1-2, with TRBD1 matching 12 bases. CDR1 is MGHRA and CDR2 is YSYEKL in the germline V gene. The CDR3 has 16 amino acids. The trim removed 7 bases at V and 6 bases at J, leaving 12 bases unmatched. The CDR3 DNA reads as TGCGCCAGCAACGCACCGGGACAGGGGGCGAGGGATGGCTACACCTTC. Translating it yields CASNAPGQGARDGYTF.

This clonotype showed up just a few times. The chain carries TRBV7-3 and TRBJ2-3; a possible D gene is TRBD2 (7 bases). The CDR3 has 15 amino acids. CDR1 is SGHTA and CDR2 is FQGTGA in the germline V gene. Trimming cost V 4 bases and J 2 bases, with 13 bases left between them. In DNA form, the CDR3 reads TGTGCCAGCAGCTCCCGCGGGGGCCTCACAGATACGCAGTATTTT. It translates to CASSSRGGLTDTQYF.

The chain is built from TRBV4-3 and TRBJ2-3; 8 bases match TRBD1. Germline CDR1 reads LGHNA; CDR2 reads YSLEER. The junction had 6 bases not matched to a gene; V was cut back by 0 bases and J by 4 bases. This CDR3 contains 16 residues. CDR3 bases: TGCGCCAGCAGCCAAGATCGAGCAGGGGGCCCAGATACGCAGTATTTT. This encodes CASSQDRAGGPDTQYF.

This clonotype was detected only a few times. Here the CDR3 DNA reads TGTGCCAGCAGCTTCCCTCCAGGGGCCAATGAGCAGTTCTTC. Translation: CASSFPPGANEQFF. This chain connects TRBV7-9 to TRBJ2-1; TRBD1 is a possible D gene (6 bases). The germline CDR1 and CDR2 sequences are SEHNR and FQNEAQ (reference sequence). Trimming removed 3 bases from V and 6 bases from J, with 12 bases in between. The CDR3 loop spans 14 amino acids.

This clonotype was seen only a few times. The genes are TRBV4-3 and TRBJ2-7; D is perhaps TRBD1 or TRBD2 (5 bases each). Trimming stripped 4 bases from V and 2 bases from J, with 18 bases between. This CDR3 region has 16 residues. The germline V gene encodes CDR1 LGHNA and CDR2 YSLEER. CDR3 residues: CASSPGIGDVAYEQYV. DNA for the CDR3: TGCGCCAGCAGCCCCGGGATAGGGGACGTTGCCTACGAGCAGTACGTC.

This chain uses TRBV6-2 or TRBV6-3 with TRBJ2-7; tentative D call: TRBD1 (5 bases). This CDR3 region has 17 residues. Between the trimmed V and J ends, which lost 2 bases and 5 bases, there was a span of 22 bases. From germline, CDR1 is MNHEY and CDR2 SVGEGT. The CDR3 here is CASSYGSGRTWGHEQYV. The DNA for the CDR3 is TGTGCCAGCAGTTACGGGTCAGGCAGAACCTGGGGCCACGAGCAGTACGTC.